This T cell receptor beta chain was captured in a study of T cell responses to AZD1222 COVID-19 vaccine. Study details: Pooled samples include second doses given at about 4 or 12 weeks.

Here immunoSEQ multiplex PCR was the method, and the copy in TCRdb shows in-frame clones only, minus some. The sample lists fewer than 130,000 clones; about 90% were seen once. The ends were cut back, 4 bases at V and 4 bases at J, with 7 bases in the middle. Germline V gene lookup returns CDR1 MGHDK and CDR2 SYGVNS. This CDR3 region has 12 residues. Study findings and constraints: CD4 TCRs covered the whole spike, strongest at regions 160-218 and 743-854. The peak T cell response came first, and repertoires were sampled only after it.

With regard to this clone: What it recognizes is unknown.

The sequences come from peripheral blood, collected on day 0 of AZD1222 vaccination. This chain joins TRBV25-1 and TRBJ1-2; D might be TRBD1 (5 bases). This TCR came from an adult in good health. The CDR3, as DNA: TGTGCCAGCAGTGGAGACAGCTATGGCTACACCTTC. Translating it yields CASSGDSYGYTF.